This T cell receptor beta chain was sequenced during a study of cytomegalovirus exposure and HLA in healthy donors. Study-wide results and limits: TRBV6-2, TRBV6-3 and some other V segments were unresolvable in 87-base-pair reads.

V was clipped by 1 base and J by 0 bases, with 16 bases between them. Germline CDR1 and CDR2: SGHVS and FNYEAQ. The CDR3 sequence is 19 residues long. Concerning this clone itself: Its antigen is as yet unknown.

With 60 Vbeta and 13 Jbeta primers, the PCR was carried out. Assay used: immunoSEQ multiplex PCR; TCRdb lists only in-frame clones, some missing. The table records about 120,000 clones, about 70% of them present only once. This chain uses TRBV7-6 with TRBJ2-6, with D possibly TRBD1 on 6 matching bases. Sequenced: PBMCs. This sequence originates from a human donor in good health. This CDR3 is CASSLGGGRIRSGANVLTF. Here the CDR3 DNA reads TGTGCCAGCAGCTTAGGAGGGGGACGGATACGCTCTGGGGCCAACGTCCTGACTTTC.